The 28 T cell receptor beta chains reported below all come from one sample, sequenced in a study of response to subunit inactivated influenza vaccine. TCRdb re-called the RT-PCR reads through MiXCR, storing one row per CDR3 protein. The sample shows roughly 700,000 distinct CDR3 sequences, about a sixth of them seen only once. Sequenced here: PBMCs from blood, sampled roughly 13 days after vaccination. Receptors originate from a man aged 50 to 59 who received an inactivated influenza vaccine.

DNA for the CDR3: TGTGCCATCAGTGAGTCACAGGGGCAGGGAGGCTACACCTTC. It specifies CAISESQGQGGYTF. The chain uses TRBV10-3 and TRBJ1-2; 7 bases are a match to TRBD1. The CDR3 totals 14 residues. Germline trimming cut 0 bases from V and 8 bases from J; bases unmatched to any gene: 6. Germline V lookup: CDR1 ENHRY, CDR2 SYGVKD.

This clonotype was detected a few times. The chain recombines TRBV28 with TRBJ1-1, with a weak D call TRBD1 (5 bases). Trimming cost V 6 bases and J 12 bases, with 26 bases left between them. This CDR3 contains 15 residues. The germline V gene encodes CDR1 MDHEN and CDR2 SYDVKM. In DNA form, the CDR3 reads TGTGCCAGCAGCTTAGATAACGCGCGGACAAGTTTTTCTTTCTTT. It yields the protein CASSLDNARTSFSFF.

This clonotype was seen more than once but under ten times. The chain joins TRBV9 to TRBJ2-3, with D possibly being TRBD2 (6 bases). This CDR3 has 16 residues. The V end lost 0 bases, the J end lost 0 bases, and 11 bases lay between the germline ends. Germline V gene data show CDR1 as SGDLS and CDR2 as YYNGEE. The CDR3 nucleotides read TGTGCCAGCAGCGTAGGTAGCGGTGATAGCACAGATACGCAGTATTTT. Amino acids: CASSVGSGDSTDTQYF.

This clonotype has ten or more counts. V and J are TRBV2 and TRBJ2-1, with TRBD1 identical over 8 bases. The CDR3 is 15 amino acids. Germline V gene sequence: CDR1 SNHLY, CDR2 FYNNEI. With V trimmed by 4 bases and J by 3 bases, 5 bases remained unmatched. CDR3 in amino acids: CASSADRGIYNEQFF. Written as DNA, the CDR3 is TGTGCCAGCAGTGCCGACAGGGGAATCTACAATGAGCAGTTCTTC.

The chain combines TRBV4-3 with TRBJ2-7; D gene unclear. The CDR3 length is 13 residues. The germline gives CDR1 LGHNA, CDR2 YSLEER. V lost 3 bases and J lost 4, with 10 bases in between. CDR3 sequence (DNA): TGCGCCAGCAGCCAGACCATGTTATACGAGCAGTACTTC. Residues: CASSQTMLYEQYF.

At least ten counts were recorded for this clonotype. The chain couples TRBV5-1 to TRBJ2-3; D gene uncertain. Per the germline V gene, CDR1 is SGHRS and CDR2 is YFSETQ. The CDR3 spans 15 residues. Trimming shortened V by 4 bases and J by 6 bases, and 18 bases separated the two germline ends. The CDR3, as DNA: TGCGCCAGCAGCCCCTCGGTCTCCCCCGCGGATACGCAGTATTTT. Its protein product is CASSPSVSPADTQYF.

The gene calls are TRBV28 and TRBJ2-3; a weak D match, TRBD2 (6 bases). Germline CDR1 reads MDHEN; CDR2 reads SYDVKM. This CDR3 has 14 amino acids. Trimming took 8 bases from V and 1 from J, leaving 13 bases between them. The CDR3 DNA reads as TGTGCCAGCTCCCGTGGACTACGCACAGATACGCAGTATTTT. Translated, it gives CASSRGLRTDTQYF.

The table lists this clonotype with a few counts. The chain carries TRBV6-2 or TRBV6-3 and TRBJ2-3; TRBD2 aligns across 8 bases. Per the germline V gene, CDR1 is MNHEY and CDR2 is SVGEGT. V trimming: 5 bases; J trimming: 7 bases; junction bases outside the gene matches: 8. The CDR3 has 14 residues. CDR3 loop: CASSPGLALNTQYF. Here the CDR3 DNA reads TGTGCCAGCAGTCCCGGACTAGCTCTAAATACGCAGTATTTT.

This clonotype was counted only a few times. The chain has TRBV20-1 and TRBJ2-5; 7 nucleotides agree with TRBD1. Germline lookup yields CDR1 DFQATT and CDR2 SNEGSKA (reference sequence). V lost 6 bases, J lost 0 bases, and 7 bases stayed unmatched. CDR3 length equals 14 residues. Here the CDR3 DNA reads TGCAGTGCCCCGACAGGGTGGGACCAAGAGACCCAGTACTTC. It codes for CSAPTGWDQETQYF.

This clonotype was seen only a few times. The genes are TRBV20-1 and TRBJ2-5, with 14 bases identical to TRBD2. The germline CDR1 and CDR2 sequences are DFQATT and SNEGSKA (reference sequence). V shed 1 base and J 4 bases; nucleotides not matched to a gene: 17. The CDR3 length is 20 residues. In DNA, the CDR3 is TGCAGTGCTAGAGTCCCGGGACTAGCGGGAGTAATGGAGGTGGTAGAGACCCAGTACTTC. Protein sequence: CSARVPGLAGVMEVVETQYF.

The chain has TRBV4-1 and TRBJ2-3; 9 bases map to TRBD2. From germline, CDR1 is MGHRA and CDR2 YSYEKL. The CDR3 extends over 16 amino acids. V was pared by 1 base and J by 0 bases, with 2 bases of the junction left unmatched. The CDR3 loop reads CASSQGTSESTDTQYF. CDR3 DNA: TGCGCCAGCAGCCAAGGGACTAGCGAAAGCACAGATACGCAGTATTTT.

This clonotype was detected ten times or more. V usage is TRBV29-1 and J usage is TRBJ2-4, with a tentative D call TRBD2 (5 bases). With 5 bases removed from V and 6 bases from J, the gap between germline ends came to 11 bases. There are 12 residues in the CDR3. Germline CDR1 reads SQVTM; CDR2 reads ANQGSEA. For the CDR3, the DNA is TGCAGCGTTAGCGCGGGTCTAAACATTCAGTACTTC. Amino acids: CSVSAGLNIQYF.

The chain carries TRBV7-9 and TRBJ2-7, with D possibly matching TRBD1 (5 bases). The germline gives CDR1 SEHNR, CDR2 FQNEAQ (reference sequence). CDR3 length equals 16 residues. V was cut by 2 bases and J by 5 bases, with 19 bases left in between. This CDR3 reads CASSLKVGRASHEQYF. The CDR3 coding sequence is TGTGCCAGCAGCTTAAAAGTAGGCAGGGCATCCCACGAGCAGTACTTC.

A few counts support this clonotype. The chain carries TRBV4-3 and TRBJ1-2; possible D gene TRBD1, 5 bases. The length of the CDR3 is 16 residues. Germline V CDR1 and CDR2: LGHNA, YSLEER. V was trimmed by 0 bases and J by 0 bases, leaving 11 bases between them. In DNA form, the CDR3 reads TGCGCCAGCAGCCAAGATTATCAGGGCACTAACTATGGCTACACCTTC. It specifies CASSQDYQGTNYGYTF.

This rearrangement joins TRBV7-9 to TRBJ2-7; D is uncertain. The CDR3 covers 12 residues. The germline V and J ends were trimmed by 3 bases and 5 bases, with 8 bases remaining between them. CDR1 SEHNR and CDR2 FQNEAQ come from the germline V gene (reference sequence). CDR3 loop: CASSFLLDEQYF. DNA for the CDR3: TGTGCCAGCAGCTTCTTACTTGACGAGCAGTACTTC. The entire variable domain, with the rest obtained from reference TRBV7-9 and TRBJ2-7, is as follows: DTGVSQNPRHKITKRGQNVTFRCDPISEHNRLYWYRQTLGQGPEFLTYFQNEAQLEKSRLLSDRFSAERPKGSFSTLEIQRTEQGDSAMYLCASSFLLDEQYFGPGTRLTVT.

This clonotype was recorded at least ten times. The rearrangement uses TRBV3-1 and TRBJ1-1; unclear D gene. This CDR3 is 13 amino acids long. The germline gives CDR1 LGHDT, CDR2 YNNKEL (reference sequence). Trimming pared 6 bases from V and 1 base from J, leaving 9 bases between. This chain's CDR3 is CASRLYPNTEAFF. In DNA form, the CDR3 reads TGTGCCAGCAGACTTTATCCGAACACTGAAGCTTTCTTT.

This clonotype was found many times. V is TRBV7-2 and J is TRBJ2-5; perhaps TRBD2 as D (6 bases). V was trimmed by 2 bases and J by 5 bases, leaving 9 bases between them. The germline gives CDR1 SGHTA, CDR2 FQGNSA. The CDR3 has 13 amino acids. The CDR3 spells CASSLNSGETQYF. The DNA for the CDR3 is TGTGCCAGCAGCTTAAACAGCGGGGAGACCCAGTACTTC.

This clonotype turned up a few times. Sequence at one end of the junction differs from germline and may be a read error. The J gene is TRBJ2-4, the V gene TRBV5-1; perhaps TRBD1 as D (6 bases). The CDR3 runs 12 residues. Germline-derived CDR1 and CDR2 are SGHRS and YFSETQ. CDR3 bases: TGCGCCAGCAGCTTGGAAGGGACAACTGGGCACTTC. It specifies CASSLEGTTGHF.

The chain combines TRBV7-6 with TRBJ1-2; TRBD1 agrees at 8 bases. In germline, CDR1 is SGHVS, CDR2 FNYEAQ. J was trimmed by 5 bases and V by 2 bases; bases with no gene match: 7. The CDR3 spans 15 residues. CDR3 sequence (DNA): TGTGCCAGCAGCTTATGGGACAGGAGTAGGTATGGCTACACCTTC. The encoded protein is CASSLWDRSRYGYTF.

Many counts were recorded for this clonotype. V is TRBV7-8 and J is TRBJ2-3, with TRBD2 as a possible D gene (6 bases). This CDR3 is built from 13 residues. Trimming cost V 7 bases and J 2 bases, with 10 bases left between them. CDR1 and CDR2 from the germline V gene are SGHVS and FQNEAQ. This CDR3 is CASKGLNTDTQYF. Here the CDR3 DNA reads TGTGCCAGCAAGGGACTCAACACAGATACGCAGTATTTT.

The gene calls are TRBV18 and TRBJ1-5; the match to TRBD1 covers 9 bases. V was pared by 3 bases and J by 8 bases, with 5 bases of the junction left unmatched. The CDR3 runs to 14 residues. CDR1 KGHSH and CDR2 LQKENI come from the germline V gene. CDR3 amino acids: CASSPDRGSEPQHF. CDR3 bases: TGTGCCAGCTCACCGGACAGGGGTAGTGAGCCCCAGCATTTT. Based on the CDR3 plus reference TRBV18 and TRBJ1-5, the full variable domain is NAGVMQNPRHLVRRRGQEARLRCSPMKGHSHVYWYRQLPEEGLKFMVYLQKENIIDESGMPKERFSAEFPKEGPSILRIQQVVRGDSAAYFCASSPDRGSEPQHFGDGTRLSIL.

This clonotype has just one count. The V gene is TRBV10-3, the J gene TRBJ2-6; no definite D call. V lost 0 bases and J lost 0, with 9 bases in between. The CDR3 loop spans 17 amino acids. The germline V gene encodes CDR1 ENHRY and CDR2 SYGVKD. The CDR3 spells CAISESLGPSGANVLTF. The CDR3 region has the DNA TGTGCCATCAGTGAGTCCCTAGGACCCTCTGGGGCCAACGTCCTGACTTTC.

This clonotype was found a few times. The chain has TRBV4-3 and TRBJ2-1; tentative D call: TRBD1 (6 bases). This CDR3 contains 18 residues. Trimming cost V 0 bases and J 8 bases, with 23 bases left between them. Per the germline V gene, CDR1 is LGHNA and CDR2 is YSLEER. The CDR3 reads CASSQDIFLAKRGYEQFF. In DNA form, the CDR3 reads TGCGCCAGCAGCCAAGATATTTTTCTCGCGAAAAGGGGGTATGAGCAGTTCTTC.

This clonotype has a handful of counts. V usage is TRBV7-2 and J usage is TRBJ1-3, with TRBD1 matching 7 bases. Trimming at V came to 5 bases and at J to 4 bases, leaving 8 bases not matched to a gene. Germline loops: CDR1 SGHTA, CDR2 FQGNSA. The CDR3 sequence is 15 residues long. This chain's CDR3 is CASSRQGLTGNTIYF. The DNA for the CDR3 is TGTGCCAGCAGCCGACAGGGACTTACCGGAAACACCATATATTTT.

CDR3 nucleotides: TGTGCCAGCTCTGCCAGCGGGATCTCGGATACGCAGTATTTT. Translated: CASSASGISDTQYF. J is TRBJ2-3 and V is TRBV18, with 7 bases lining up with TRBD2. V was pared by 6 bases and J by 6 bases, with 9 bases of the junction left unmatched. CDR1 is KGHSH and CDR2 is LQKENI in the germline V gene. The CDR3 loop spans 14 amino acids.

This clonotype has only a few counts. The CDR3 is CSVGGLAVETQYF. In DNA form, the CDR3 reads TGCAGCGTTGGTGGATTAGCGGTTGAGACCCAGTACTTC. The genes are TRBV29-1 and TRBJ2-5; possibly TRBD2 for D (6 bases). Between the trimmed V and J ends, which lost 4 bases and 5 bases, there was a span of 14 bases. This CDR3 is built from 13 residues. Germline V gene sequence: CDR1 SQVTM, CDR2 ANQGSEA.

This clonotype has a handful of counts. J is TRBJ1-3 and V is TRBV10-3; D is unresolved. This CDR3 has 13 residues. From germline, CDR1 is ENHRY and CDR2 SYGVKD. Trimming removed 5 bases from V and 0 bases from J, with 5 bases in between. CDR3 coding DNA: TGTGCCATCAGTCGGGGCTCTGGAAACACCATATATTTT. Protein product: CAISRGSGNTIYF.

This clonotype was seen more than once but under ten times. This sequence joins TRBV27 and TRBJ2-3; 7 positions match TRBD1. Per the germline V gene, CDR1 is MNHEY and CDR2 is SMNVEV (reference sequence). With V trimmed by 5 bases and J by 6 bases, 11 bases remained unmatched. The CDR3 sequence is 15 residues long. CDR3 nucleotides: TGTGCCAGCAGTGGGACAGCATTAGCTGGGGATACGCAGTATTTT. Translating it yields CASSGTALAGDTQYF.